The rows below give T cell receptor beta chains drawn from one sample of a study of T cell changes during pregnancy in multiple sclerosis. Here immunoSEQ multiplex PCR was the method, and the copy in TCRdb shows in-frame clones only, minus some. The profile shows 30,000 to 35,000 clones, about 89% of them singletons. Sequencing used CD8+ T cells from peripheral blood mononuclear cells, obtained before pregnancy. These receptor sequences come from a female donor with multiple sclerosis, enrolled in a pregnancy study. Both conserved end residues are part of each CDR3. A D gene is named only where the DNA matches it firmly. Part of the rows lack a size; the others show once, few, many or a class for expanded clones.

J: TRBJ2-5; size: NA; D: TRBD2; length: 14; V: TRBV10-2; DNA: TGCGCCAGCAGGACTAGCGGGTTCCAAGAGACCCAGTACTTC; CDR3: CASRTSGFQETQYF
J: TRBJ1-2; size: NA; D: NA; length: 13; V: TRBV6-5; DNA: TGTGCCAGCAGTAAATTGACTGATTATGGCTACACCTTC; CDR3: CASSKLTDYGYTF
J: TRBJ1-4; size: NA; D: NA; length: 17; V: TRBV18; DNA: TGTGCCAGCTCACCACCGTTAGGCCGGGGGGCAGGGGAAAAACTGTTTTTT; CDR3: CASSPPLGRGAGEKLFF
J: TRBJ2-2; size: NA; D: TRBD1; length: 16; V: TRBV25-1; DNA: TGTGCCAGCAGTGAAGGCGGACAGGTGGAAGCCGGGGAGCTGTTTTTT; CDR3: CASSEGGQVEAGELFF
J: TRBJ2-1; size: NA; D: TRBD2; length: 20; V: TRBV30; DNA: TGTGCCTGGAGTGGGTTTCCTCCGGGACTAGCGGGGGTGGACTACAATGAGCAGTTCTTC; CDR3: CAWSGFPPGLAGVDYNEQFF
J: TRBJ2-7; size: NA; D: TRBD2; length: 18; V: TRBV7-8; DNA: TGTGCCAGCAGCTTAGAGGGGGAGATGGGACTAGCGGCCTACGAGCAGTACTTC; CDR3: CASSLEGEMGLAAYEQYF
J: TRBJ1-1; size: NA; D: TRBD1; length: 13; V: TRBV30; DNA: TGTGCCCTTTCAGGGGGATCAAGGACTGAAGCTTTCTTT; CDR3: CALSGGSRTEAFF
J: TRBJ1-1; size: NA; D: NA; length: 17; V: TRBV28; DNA: TGTGCCAGCAGTTCGGGGTATGGAAACATTGTGAACACTGAAGCTTTCTTT; CDR3: CASSSGYGNIVNTEAFF
J: TRBJ1-2; size: NA; D: TRBD1; length: 17; V: TRBV7-8; DNA: TGTGCCAGCAGGATTTGGGACAGGGGGCTGGGTGACTATGGCTACACCTTC; CDR3: CASRIWDRGLGDYGYTF
J: TRBJ2-7; size: NA; D: TRBD1; length: 16; V: TRBV13; DNA: TGTGCCAGCAGCTTCGGGACAGGGCGAGAACCCTGGTCGCAGTACTTC; CDR3: CASSFGTGREPWSQYF
J: TRBJ1-2; size: NA; D: NA; length: 13; V: TRBV6-5; DNA: TGTGCCAGCAGTTACGGGCGTTTCTATGGCTACACCTTC; CDR3: CASSYGRFYGYTF
J: TRBJ2-1; size: medium-sized; D: NA; length: 13; V: TRBV6-1; DNA: TGTGCCAGCAGTGATTCCCCACACGATGAGCAGTTCTTC; CDR3: CASSDSPHDEQFF
J: TRBJ2-7; size: NA; D: NA; length: 14; V: TRBV9; DNA: TGTGCCAGCAGCCCTAGGAAGGGGACATACGAGCAGTACTTC; CDR3: CASSPRKGTYEQYF
J: TRBJ1-5; size: NA; D: NA; length: 15; V: TRBV7-8; DNA: TGTGCCAGCAGCTTGGGGGGGGATAGCAATCAGCCCCAGCATTTT; CDR3: CASSLGGDSNQPQHF
J: TRBJ1-1; size: once; D: NA; length: 14; V: TRBV28; DNA: TGTGCCAGCAGTCCCCCGGGGGAAGGGACTGAAGCTTTCTTT; CDR3: CASSPPGEGTEAFF
J: TRBJ1-5; size: NA; D: NA; length: 16; V: TRBV5-5; DNA: TGTGCCAGCAGCTCGGATCCAGATATGCAGGGCCAGCCCCAGCATTTT; CDR3: CASSSDPDMQGQPQHF
J: TRBJ1-1; size: NA; D: NA; length: 14; V: TRBV28; DNA: TGTGCCAGCAGTTTAAGAGGAGGGCACACTGAAGCTTTCTTT; CDR3: CASSLRGGHTEAFF
J: TRBJ1-2; size: NA; D: TRBD1; length: 14; V: TRBV6-4; DNA: TGTGCCAGCAGTGACGGGACAGGGGGCTATGGCTACACCTTC; CDR3: CASSDGTGGYGYTF
J: TRBJ2-5; size: NA; D: TRBD1; length: 20; V: TRBV4-3; DNA: TGCGCCAGCAGCCGACTCCACTTGGGACAGGGGGCGAAAGGTTGGGAGACCCAGTACTTC; CDR3: CASSRLHLGQGAKGWETQYF
J: TRBJ1-2; size: NA; D: TRBD1; length: 13; V: TRBV29-1; DNA: TGCAGCGTTAGGACAGGGGGCGCTCAAGGCTACACCTTC; CDR3: CSVRTGGAQGYTF
J: TRBJ2-1; size: NA; D: NA; length: 10; V: TRBV29-1; DNA: TGCAGCGCATACAACAATGAGCAGTTCTTC; CDR3: CSAYNNEQFF
J: TRBJ1-2; size: NA; D: NA; length: 15; V: TRBV2; DNA: TGTGCCAGCAGATCGCAGGGGCAAGCTAACTATGGCTACACCTTC; CDR3: CASRSQGQANYGYTF
J: TRBJ2-7; size: few; D: NA; length: 15; V: TRBV6-5; DNA: TGTGCCAGCAGTACTGGGGGCGGGGGTTCCTACGAGCAGTACTTC; CDR3: CASSTGGGGSYEQYF
J: TRBJ1-2; size: NA; D: NA; length: 12; V: TRBV28; DNA: TGTGCCAGCCTCAGGGGCATCTATGGCTACACCTTC; CDR3: CASLRGIYGYTF
J: TRBJ2-1; size: NA; D: TRBD1; length: 16; V: TRBV13; DNA: TGTGCCAGCAGCTCCGCGAGGGACAGGGGGCTGGGTGAGCAGTTCTTC; CDR3: CASSSARDRGLGEQFF
J: TRBJ1-1; size: NA; D: NA; length: 14; V: TRBV6-1; DNA: TGTGCCAGCAGTGAAGCACCAGAAAACACTGAAGCTTTCTTT; CDR3: CASSEAPENTEAFF
J: TRBJ2-7; size: NA; D: NA; length: 12; V: TRBV30; DNA: TGTGCCTGGAGTACAGAGAGGGGGGAGCAGTACTTC; CDR3: CAWSTERGEQYF
J: TRBJ2-3; size: NA; D: TRBD1; length: 15; V: TRBV6-5; DNA: TGTGCCAGCAGTTACTCCCAGGGGGCCACAGATACGCAGTATTTT; CDR3: CASSYSQGATDTQYF
J: TRBJ1-1; size: NA; D: NA; length: 13; V: TRBV27; DNA: TGTGCCAGCTCCCTAGGGGGGAACACTGAAGCTTTCTTT; CDR3: CASSLGGNTEAFF
J: TRBJ2-3; size: NA; D: TRBD2; length: 13; V: TRBV7-2; DNA: TGTGCCATTGTACGGGGGGTAACAGATACGCAGTATTTT; CDR3: CAIVRGVTDTQYF
J: TRBJ1-2; size: NA; D: TRBD1; length: 14; V: TRBV11-2; DNA: TGTGCCAGCAGCTTAGGACAGGGAGACTATGGCTACACCTTC; CDR3: CASSLGQGDYGYTF
J: TRBJ2-3; size: NA; D: NA; length: 18; V: TRBV28; DNA: TGTGCCAGCAGTTTAGGGCAGGGCGGTATTTCTAGCACAGATACGCAGTATTTT; CDR3: CASSLGQGGISSTDTQYF
J: TRBJ1-1; size: once; D: NA; length: 14; V: TRBV7-6; DNA: TGTGCCAGCAGCTTAGGCCACTTGAACACTGAAGCTTTCTTT; CDR3: CASSLGHLNTEAFF
J: TRBJ1-2; size: NA; D: NA; length: 11; V: TRBV30; DNA: TGTGCCTGGAGTGTAGGGGCTGGCTACACCTTC; CDR3: CAWSVGAGYTF
J: TRBJ1-3; size: NA; D: NA; length: 14; V: TRBV6-5; DNA: TGTGCCAGCAGTTACCTCGGGGCTGGAAACACCATATATTTT; CDR3: CASSYLGAGNTIYF
J: TRBJ2-1; size: NA; D: TRBD1; length: 15; V: TRBV6-4; DNA: TGTGCCAGCAGTGGACAGGGGGCGGACTACAATGAGCAGTTCTTC; CDR3: CASSGQGADYNEQFF
J: TRBJ1-1; size: NA; D: TRBD1; length: 16; V: TRBV5-8; DNA: TGTGCCAGCAGCCCCTACCCGACAGGGTTGTACACTGAAGCTTTCTTT; CDR3: CASSPYPTGLYTEAFF
J: TRBJ2-6; size: NA; D: TRBD1; length: 16; V: TRBV15; DNA: TGTGCCACCAGCAGGGACAGGGGGTCTGGGGCCAACGTCCTGACTTTC; CDR3: CATSRDRGSGANVLTF
J: TRBJ1-2; size: NA; D: TRBD1; length: 15; V: TRBV11-3; DNA: TGTGCCGGAAGACGAAACGACAGGGGGCACTATGGCTACACCTTC; CDR3: CAGRRNDRGHYGYTF
J: TRBJ1-1; size: once; D: TRBD1; length: 13; V: TRBV4-2; DNA: TGTGCCAGCAGCCAAGATGAGGGGGCGGGAGCTTTCTTT; CDR3: CASSQDEGAGAFF
J: TRBJ1-6; size: NA; D: NA; length: 13; V: TRBV6-5; DNA: TGTGCCAGCAGGTTCCAGGCTAATTCACCCCTCCACTTT; CDR3: CASRFQANSPLHF
J: TRBJ2-5; size: NA; D: TRBD2; length: 16; V: TRBV6-5; DNA: TGTGCCAGCAGTTTATCCGGGCTACTAGCGGGAGAGACCCAGTACTTC; CDR3: CASSLSGLLAGETQYF
J: TRBJ1-1; size: NA; D: TRBD1; length: 13; V: TRBV2; DNA: TGTGCCAGCAGAACCGGACAGGGAGGAGAAGCTTTCTTT; CDR3: CASRTGQGGEAFF
J: TRBJ2-6; size: NA; D: TRBD1; length: 20; V: TRBV27; DNA: TGTGCCAGCAGTTCTCCGGGACAGCCGGACTTCACCTCTGGGGCCAACGTCCTGACTTTC; CDR3: CASSSPGQPDFTSGANVLTF
J: TRBJ2-1; size: NA; D: TRBD2; length: 15; V: TRBV7-8; DNA: TGTGCCAGCAGCCGTAGGGCGGGGGGGTACAATGAGCAGTTCTTC; CDR3: CASSRRAGGYNEQFF
J: TRBJ2-5; size: NA; D: TRBD2; length: 14; V: TRBV7-9; DNA: TGTGCCAGCAGCTCGTGGACTAGCGAGGAGACCCAGTACTTC; CDR3: CASSSWTSEETQYF
J: TRBJ2-7; size: NA; D: TRBD1; length: 14; V: TRBV4-1; DNA: TGCGCCAGCAGCCAACGACAGGGAAACTACGAGCAGTACTTC; CDR3: CASSQRQGNYEQYF
J: TRBJ2-7; size: few; D: TRBD1; length: 14; V: TRBV18; DNA: TGTGCCAGCTCACCCGACAGGGAAGCCTACGAGCAGTACTTC; CDR3: CASSPDREAYEQYF
J: TRBJ1-1; size: few; D: NA; length: 13; V: TRBV4-1; DNA: TGCGCCAGCAGCCAAGTAACGGCGGGGGAGGCTTTCTTT; CDR3: CASSQVTAGEAFF
J: TRBJ2-1; size: NA; D: NA; length: 17; V: TRBV19; DNA: TGTGCCAGTAGTTTCTTGGGTGGCGGGGGCCCCTACAATGAGCAGTTCTTC; CDR3: CASSFLGGGGPYNEQFF
J: TRBJ2-3; size: NA; D: NA; length: 13; V: TRBV29-1; DNA: TGCAGCGTGGGGCCTCCCCCCGGCGGTACGCAGTATTTT; CDR3: CSVGPPPGGTQYF
J: TRBJ2-3; size: NA; D: TRBD1; length: 15; V: TRBV10-3; DNA: TGTGCCATCAGTGATCCTCGACAGGGTGGAGATACGCAGTATTTT; CDR3: CAISDPRQGGDTQYF
J: TRBJ2-2; size: NA; D: NA; length: 15; V: TRBV28; DNA: TGTGCCAGCAGTCCGATACAGGGTCAGGTCGGGGAGCTGTTTTTT; CDR3: CASSPIQGQVGELFF
J: TRBJ1-4; size: NA; D: NA; length: 13; V: TRBV11-2; DNA: TGTGCCAGCAGCTTAGACGGTAATGAAAAACTGTTTTTT; CDR3: CASSLDGNEKLFF
J: TRBJ2-7; size: few; D: NA; length: 16; V: TRBV7-9; DNA: TGTGCCAGCAGCCAACAGACGGCCGCCAGCTCCTACGAGCAGTACTTC; CDR3: CASSQQTAASSYEQYF
J: TRBJ2-2; size: NA; D: NA; length: 14; V: TRBV5-6; DNA: TGTGCCAGCAGCTTGGTTGTAGCCCCCGGGGAGCTGTTTTTT; CDR3: CASSLVVAPGELFF